Detailed here is one T cell receptor (beta chain). Low-dose radiotherapy and low-dose cyclophosphamide, together with aspirin, ipilimumab and nivolumab, were given to donors. The data derive from a study of low-dose radiotherapy and immunotherapy resistance in tumors. Looking at the study overall: The study delivered 0.5 Gy per fraction every 2 weeks to Cohort 1, totaling 6.5 Gy. In Cohort 2, 1 Gy per fraction was delivered every two weeks, for a total of 13 Gy over 26 weeks. Treatment included intravenous cyclophosphamide dosed at 200 mg/m2 every two weeks, one day before radiation and immunotherapy.

With 8 bases removed from V and 8 bases from J, the gap between germline ends came to 15 bases. The CDR3 sequence is 13 residues long. The germline CDR1 and CDR2 sequences are LNHDA and SQIVND (reference sequence). Both TCRalpha and TCRbeta chains were reverse transcribed with V-gene-specific primers. Using a constant-region primer together with a V-primer adapter, TCRs were subjected to 20 PCR cycles of amplification. TCRdb reprocessed the reads with MiXCR, giving one entry per CDR3 protein. The sample lists roughly 19,000 distinct CDR3 sequences, roughly 70% occurring once. The TCR was taken from a human donor with advanced metastatic prostate, ovarian, gallbladder or colorectal cancer (not recorded which). This table probably holds off-target reads from a library built for another chain. V gene TRBV19 combines with J gene TRBJ1-4, with D uncertain. CDR3 amino acids: CASSDGRFEKLFF. DNA of the CDR3: TGTGCCAGTTCCGACGGCCGGTTCGAAAAACTGTTTTTT.